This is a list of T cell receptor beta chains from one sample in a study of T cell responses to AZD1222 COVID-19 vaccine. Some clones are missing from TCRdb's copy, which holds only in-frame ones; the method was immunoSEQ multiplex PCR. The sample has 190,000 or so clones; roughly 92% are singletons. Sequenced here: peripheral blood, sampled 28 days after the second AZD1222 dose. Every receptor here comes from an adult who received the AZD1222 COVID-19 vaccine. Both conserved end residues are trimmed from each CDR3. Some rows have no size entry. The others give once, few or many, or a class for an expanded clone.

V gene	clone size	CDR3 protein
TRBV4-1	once	ASSHNQRDKSYEQY
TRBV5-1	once	ASSLGQGIDEQF
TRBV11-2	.	ASSLDGYTSWPYNEQF
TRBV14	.	ASSQDRDRFGSFSYEQY
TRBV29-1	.	SGRSDTQY
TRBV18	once	ASSPGDREINEAF
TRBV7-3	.	ASSLGLAVNTGELF
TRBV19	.	ASSPYDGRNQPQH
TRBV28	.	ASSSGTGGGTEAF
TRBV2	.	ASSEQGWGYNSPLH
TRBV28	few	ASRGADSGNTIY
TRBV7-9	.	ASSLDGGRADTQY
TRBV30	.	AWREGTDTEAF
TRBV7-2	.	ASSLGWEGDGYT
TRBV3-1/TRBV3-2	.	ASGHLRAGNEQY
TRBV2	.	ASSDRTGDEQY
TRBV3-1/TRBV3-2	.	ASSQAAVSTGELF
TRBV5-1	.	ASSTVPGGGSREQY
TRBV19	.	ASSIDWSSDTEAF
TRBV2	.	ASNVDRGKTGELF
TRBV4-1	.	ASSQDRAQY
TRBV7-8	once	ASSPGLAGGETQY
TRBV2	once	ASSSVQGVNYGYT
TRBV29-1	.	SAKPGTGGHGYT
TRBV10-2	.	ASSELRVSNQPQH
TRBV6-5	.	ASSLQGAEAF
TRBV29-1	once	SVEGVFGYGYT
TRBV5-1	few	ASRSREDLPQH
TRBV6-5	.	ASTPSGGTDTQY
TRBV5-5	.	ASSLVTVNTEAF
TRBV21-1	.	ASSKASRERGDQPQH
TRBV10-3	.	AISGTGPGTNEKLF
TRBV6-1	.	ASSEGRRMNQPQH
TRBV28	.	ASSLPGAEPQH
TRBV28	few	ASSLLGRPILYEQY
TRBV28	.	ASSLGRHSPLH
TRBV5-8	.	ASSVSGNDYNEQF
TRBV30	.	AWSVIRTGSRAPLH
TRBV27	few	ASSFTPGGPYEQY
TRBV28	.	ASSTTGAGNTIY
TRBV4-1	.	ASSQSNYGYT
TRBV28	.	ATTKIQGAYEQY
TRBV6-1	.	ASSERGREKLF
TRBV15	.	ATSYIETSGRGETQY
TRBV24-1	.	ATSETPGQGDGQPQH
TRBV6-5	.	ASRGWDRVYGYT
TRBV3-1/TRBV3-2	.	ASSQRGATNEKLF
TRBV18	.	ASSPGTAYNEQF
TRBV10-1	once	ASSGTGSGNTIY
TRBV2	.	ASSPPGGPT
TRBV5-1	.	ASSLAGSGRVETQY
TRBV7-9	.	ASEGDVNSPLH
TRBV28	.	ASSPPAVFEAF
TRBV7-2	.	ASSSMGTSIYEQY